This TCR beta chain stems from a study of T cells in pancreatic ductal adenocarcinoma. Findings of the study overall: Comparisons of tumor and blood clonality may show falsely lower tumor diversity. Blood had more productive templates and roughly 8-fold more unique clonotypes than tumor. Blood clonality (about 0.072) did not differ significantly from tumor (about 0.11).

The repertoire was sequenced with immunoSEQ multiplex PCR; TCRdb's copy has only in-frame clones and lacks some. Among 85,000 to 120,000 clones listed, 90% to 95% were seen once. In regard to this clone: The antigen remains unidentified.

Surgery without prior neoadjuvant therapy was the treatment of the selected pancreatic ductal adenocarcinoma patients. V lost 4 bases to trimming and J lost 3 bases, with 15 bases between them. The CDR3 runs 15 residues. Germline V gene sequence: CDR1 SGHRS, CDR2 YFSETQ. V usage is TRBV5-1 and J usage is TRBJ2-3, with D possibly TRBD2 on 5 matching bases. The sequence came from a human donor with pancreatic ductal adenocarcinoma. Sequenced: PBMCs. The CDR3 here is CASSDYPVGTDTQYF. CDR3 DNA: TGCGCCAGCAGCGACTACCCCGTTGGGACAGATACGCAGTATTTT.